This T cell receptor beta chain appears in the sequencing data of a study of blood T cell repertoires in COVID-19. Measured with immunoSEQ multiplex PCR; TCRdb has only the in-frame clones, and not every one. The table includes 200,000 to 250,000 clones, 75% to 85% detected once. Trimming took off 2 bases at V and 8 bases at J, with 24 bases between the two ends. The CDR3 is 18 residues long. Germline V gene lookup returns CDR1 MGHDK and CDR2 SYGVNS. The chain links TRBV25-1 to TRBJ1-4, with D hard to call. The clonotype was recovered from a woman aged 40 to 50 who had recovered from COVID-19. The sequenced sample was peripheral blood. The CDR3 DNA sequence: TGTGCCAGCAGTGAAAATATCGGGAGAAAAAACATTGGGGAAAAACTGTTTTTT. It encodes CASSENIGRKNIGEKLFF.